The 15 T cell receptor beta chains in this list originate from one sample, sequenced in a study of blood T cell repertoires in COVID-19. Here immunoSEQ multiplex PCR was the method, and the copy in TCRdb shows in-frame clones only, minus some. The table records about 270,000 clones, 87% of them present only once. Sequencing was done on a sample of peripheral blood. Receptors originate from a woman aged 45 to 65 with acute or convalescent COVID-19.

This rearrangement joins TRBV29-1 to TRBJ1-2; weak D call: TRBD1 (5 bases). Germline CDR1 is SQVTM and CDR2 is ANQGSEA. Trimming shortened V by 3 bases and J by 3 bases, and 8 bases separated the two germline ends. The CDR3 is made up of 12 amino acids. This CDR3 reads CSVETQDYGYTF. CDR3 bases: TGCAGCGTTGAGACACAGGACTATGGCTACACCTTC.

This clone was observed a single time. This sequence joins TRBV5-1 and TRBJ2-1; 8 nucleotides line up with TRBD2. CDR1 is SGHRS and CDR2 is YFSETQ in the germline V gene. CDR3 length: 14 amino acids. V lost 6 bases and J lost 1; bases outside the gene matches: 3. CDR3 in DNA: TGCGCCAGCAAGGGGACTAGGTCCTACAATGAGCAGTTCTTC. Translation: CASKGTRSYNEQFF.

This clone was seen a single time. The CDR3 loop reads CASSFAGTYEQYF. The CDR3 bases are TGTGCCAGCAGCTTCGCAGGGACCTACGAGCAGTACTTC. This chain joins TRBV7-9 and TRBJ2-7, with TRBD1 as a possible D gene (5 bases). V lost 3 bases to trimming and J lost 2 bases, with 8 bases between them. Germline-derived CDR1 and CDR2 are SEHNR and FQNEAQ (reference sequence). The length of the CDR3 is 13 residues.

V gene TRBV7-2 combines with J gene TRBJ1-5; D not resolved. The CDR3 extends over 14 amino acids. Trimming took off 6 bases at V and 8 bases at J, with 17 bases between the two ends. Germline V gives CDR1 SGHTA, CDR2 FQGNSA. The CDR3, as DNA: TGTGCCAGCAGTCTGTCGGGGTACGATGAGCCCCAGCATTTT. Translating gives CASSLSGYDEPQHF.

This CDR3 is CASSFSQENLNTEAFF. The CDR3 DNA sequence: TGCGCCAGCAGCTTTTCCCAGGAAAACTTAAACACTGAAGCTTTCTTT. This chain joins TRBV5-1 and TRBJ1-1; no definite D call. The V end was cut by 2 bases, the J end by 2 bases, with 16 bases between. The CDR3 totals 16 residues. Germline CDR1 is SGHRS and CDR2 is YFSETQ.

This chain uses TRBV5-1 with TRBJ1-2, with D hard to call. The CDR3 spans 12 residues. Per the germline V gene, CDR1 is SGHRS and CDR2 is YFSETQ. Trimming took 0 bases from V and 7 from J, leaving 7 bases between them. CDR3 in amino acids: CASSLEGSGYTF. For the CDR3, the DNA is TGCGCCAGCAGCTTGGAAGGGAGTGGCTACACCTTC.

V usage is TRBV2 and J usage is TRBJ2-7; maybe TRBD2 (5 bases). The CDR3 is 14 amino acids. V gave up 6 bases and J gave up 3 bases, with 15 bases separating them. Germline CDR1 is SNHLY and CDR2 is FYNNEI. This CDR3 reads CASRPRQGGYEQYF. CDR3 nucleotides: TGTGCCAGCAGACCGCGTCAAGGAGGCTACGAGCAGTACTTC.

The rearrangement joins TRBV29-1 to TRBJ1-2; D is ambiguous. The CDR3 consists of 13 residues. The V gene lost 0 bases and the J gene lost 4 bases, with 9 bases spanning the gap. Germline CDR1 SQVTM, CDR2 ANQGSEA. This CDR3 is CSVEDVSPYGYTF. The DNA of the CDR3 is TGCAGCGTTGAAGATGTCAGTCCCTATGGCTACACCTTC.

This sequence joins TRBV25-1 and TRBJ2-3; 8 nucleotides line up with TRBD1. V gave up 6 bases and J gave up 3 bases; unmatched junction bases: 8. Germline values: CDR1 MGHDK, CDR2 SYGVNS. CDR3 length: 15 residues. CDR3 amino acids: CASSPDRAGTDTQYF. The DNA for the CDR3 is TGTGCCAGCAGCCCGGACAGGGCGGGTACAGATACGCAGTATTTT.

The chain joins TRBV24-1 to TRBJ2-1; TRBD1 is a possible D gene (5 bases). Trimming pared 5 bases from V and 8 bases from J, leaving 6 bases between. CDR3 length: 11 amino acids. Germline V lookup: CDR1 KGHDR, CDR2 SFDVKD. CDR3: CATSVGDEQFF. The CDR3 DNA reads TGTGCCACCAGTGTAGGGGATGAGCAGTTCTTC.

The rearrangement joins TRBV6-5 to TRBJ1-2; D is perhaps TRBD1 (6 bases). This CDR3 is 14 amino acids long. Trimming took off 0 bases at V and 8 bases at J, with 13 bases between the two ends. Germline CDR1 MNHEY, CDR2 SVGAGI. The CDR3 loop is CASSYSSRGGGYTF. The CDR3 DNA is TGTGCCAGCAGTTACTCGAGTAGGGGGGGAGGCTACACCTTC.

This clone showed up just once. The rearrangement links TRBV7-8 to TRBJ2-7; tentative D call: TRBD2 (5 bases). This CDR3 spans 16 amino acids. Trimming pared 5 bases from V and 5 bases from J, leaving 22 bases between. CDR1 SGHVS and CDR2 FQNEAQ come from the germline V gene. The CDR3 sequence: CASSPPGILRYDEQYF. The CDR3, as DNA: TGTGCCAGCAGCCCCCCCGGGATACTCAGATACGACGAGCAGTACTTC.

CDR3: CASSLVYGGPIGYTF. CDR3 nucleotide sequence: TGTGCCAGCAGCTTGGTTTATGGAGGTCCTATAGGCTACACCTTC. This chain connects TRBV5-6 to TRBJ1-2; no firm D call. Trimming pared 0 bases from V and 8 bases from J, leaving 17 bases between. Germline CDR1 reads SGHDT; CDR2 reads YYEEEE. The length of the CDR3 is 15 residues.

V is TRBV4-1 and J is TRBJ2-7; the D gene is possibly TRBD1 (6 bases). The CDR3 consists of 14 residues. Germline V gives CDR1 MGHRA, CDR2 YSYEKL. V lost 3 bases, J lost 6 bases, and 15 bases lay in between. The CDR3 loop is CASSHDRSGGEQYF. CDR3 nucleotides: TGCGCCAGCAGCCACGACAGGAGTGGAGGCGAGCAGTACTTC.

Of note for this clone: Mismatch with germline at one junction end may stem from a read error. The CDR3 is CASSADRGNGKLFF. For the CDR3, the DNA is TGCGCCAGCAGCGCAGACAGGGGTAATGGAAAACTGTTTTTT. The chain is built from TRBV5-1 and TRBJ1-4; 8 nucleotides align to TRBD1. There are 14 residues in the CDR3. Germline CDR1 is SGHRS and CDR2 is YFSETQ.